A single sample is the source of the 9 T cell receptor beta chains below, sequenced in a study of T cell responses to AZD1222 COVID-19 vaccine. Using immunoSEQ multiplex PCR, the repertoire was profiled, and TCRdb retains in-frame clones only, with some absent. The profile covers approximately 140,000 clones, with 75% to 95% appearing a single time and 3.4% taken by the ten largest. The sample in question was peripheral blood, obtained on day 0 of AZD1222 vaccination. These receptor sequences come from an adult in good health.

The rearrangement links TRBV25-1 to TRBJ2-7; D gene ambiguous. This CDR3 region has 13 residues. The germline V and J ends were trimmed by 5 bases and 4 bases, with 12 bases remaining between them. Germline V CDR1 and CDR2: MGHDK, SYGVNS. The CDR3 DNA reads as TGTGCCAGCAGTCCCCACCAGGATTACGAGCAGTACTTC. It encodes CASSPHQDYEQYF.

This chain's CDR3 is CASSLGPLLWVSSGNTIYF. The CDR3 DNA reads TGTGCCAGCAGCTTGGGACCTTTATTGTGGGTGAGCTCTGGAAACACCATATATTTT. The chain joins TRBV7-6 to TRBJ1-3; possible D gene TRBD1, 5 bases. This CDR3 is built from 19 residues. V lost 3 bases to trimming and J lost 0 bases, with 21 bases between them. Germline V gives CDR1 SGHVS, CDR2 FNYEAQ.

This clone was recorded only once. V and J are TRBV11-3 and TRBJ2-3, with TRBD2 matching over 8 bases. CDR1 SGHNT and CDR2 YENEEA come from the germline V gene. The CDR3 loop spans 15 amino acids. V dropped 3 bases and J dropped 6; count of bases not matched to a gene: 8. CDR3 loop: CASSFSGGLRDTQYF. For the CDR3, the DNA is TGTGCCAGCAGCTTTTCGGGGGGGCTTCGGGATACGCAGTATTTT.

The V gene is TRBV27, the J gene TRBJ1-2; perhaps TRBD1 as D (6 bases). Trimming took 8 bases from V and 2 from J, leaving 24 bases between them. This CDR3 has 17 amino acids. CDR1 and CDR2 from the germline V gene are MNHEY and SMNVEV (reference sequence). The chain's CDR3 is CASRPGPGAIINYGYTF. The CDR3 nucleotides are TGTGCCAGCCGGCCGGGGCCGGGGGCCATAATCAACTATGGCTACACCTTC.

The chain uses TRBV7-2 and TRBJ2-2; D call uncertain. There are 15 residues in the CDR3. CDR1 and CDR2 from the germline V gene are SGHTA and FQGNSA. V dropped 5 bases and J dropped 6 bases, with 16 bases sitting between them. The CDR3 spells CASSPLAGSPGELFF. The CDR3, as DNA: TGTGCCAGCAGCCCCTTAGCCGGGTCCCCCGGGGAGCTGTTTTTT. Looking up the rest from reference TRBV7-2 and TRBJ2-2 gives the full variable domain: GAGVSQSPSNKVTEKGKDVELRCDPISGHTALYWYRQSLGQGLEFLIYFQGNSAPDKSGLPSDRFSAERTGGSVSTLTIQRTQQEDSAVYLCASSPLAGSPGELFFGEGSRLTVL.

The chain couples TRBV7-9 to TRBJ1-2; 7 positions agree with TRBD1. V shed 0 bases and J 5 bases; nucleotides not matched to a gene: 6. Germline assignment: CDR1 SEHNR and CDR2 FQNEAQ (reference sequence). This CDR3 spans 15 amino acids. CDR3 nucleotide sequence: TGTGCCAGCAGCTTAGCGAAAGCAGGGGGGTATGGCTACACCTTC. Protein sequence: CASSLAKAGGYGYTF.

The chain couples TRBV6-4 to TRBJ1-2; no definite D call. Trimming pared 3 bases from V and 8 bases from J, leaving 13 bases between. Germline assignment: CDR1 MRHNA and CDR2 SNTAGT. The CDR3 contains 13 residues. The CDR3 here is CASSDLSLGGYTF. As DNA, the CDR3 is TGTGCCAGCAGTGATTTATCGCTGGGGGGCTACACCTTC.

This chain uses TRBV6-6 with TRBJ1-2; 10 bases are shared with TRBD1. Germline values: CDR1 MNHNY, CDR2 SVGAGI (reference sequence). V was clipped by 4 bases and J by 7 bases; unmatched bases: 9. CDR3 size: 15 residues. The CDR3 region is CASSFDRGRTAGYTF. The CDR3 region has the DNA TGTGCCAGCAGTTTCGACAGGGGGCGTACGGCTGGCTACACCTTC.

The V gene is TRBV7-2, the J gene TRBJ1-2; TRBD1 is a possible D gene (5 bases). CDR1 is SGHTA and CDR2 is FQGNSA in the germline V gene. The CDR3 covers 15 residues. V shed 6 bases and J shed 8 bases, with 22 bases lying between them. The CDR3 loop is CASRLRVGVTEGYTF. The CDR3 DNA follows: TGTGCCAGCAGGCTAAGGGTGGGGGTGACGGAGGGCTACACCTTC.